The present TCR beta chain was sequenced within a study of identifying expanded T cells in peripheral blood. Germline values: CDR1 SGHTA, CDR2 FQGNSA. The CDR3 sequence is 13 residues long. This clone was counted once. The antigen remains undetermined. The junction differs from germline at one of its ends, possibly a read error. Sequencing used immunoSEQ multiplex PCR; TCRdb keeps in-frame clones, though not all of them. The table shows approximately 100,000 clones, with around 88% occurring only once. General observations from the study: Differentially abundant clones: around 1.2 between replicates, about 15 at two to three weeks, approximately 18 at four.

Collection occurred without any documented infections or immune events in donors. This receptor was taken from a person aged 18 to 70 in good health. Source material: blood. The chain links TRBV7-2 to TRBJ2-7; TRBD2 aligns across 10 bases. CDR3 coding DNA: TGTGCCAGCAGCTCATCTAGCGGGGGACTACCCCGCTGG. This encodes CASSSSSGGLPRW.